The clone carrying this TCR beta chain has just a few counts. The antigen is unknown. The data belong to a study of beta chain features in type 1 diabetes. Findings and limits, study-wide: Highly expressing activated T cells could be over-counted with a cDNA template. Shorter templates might be favored by PCR, equally in patients and controls. Among patients with Type 1 diabetes, TCRB CDR3s were moderately but significantly shorter in every one of the four CD4+ subsets. The study left unresolved whether HLA type influences TCRB rearrangement. When VDJ junctions were examined, type 1 diabetes patients showed fewer insertions and more deletions.

The study reverse transcribed the entire isolated RNA, so it sequenced expressed TCRB transcripts. Assay: immunoSEQ multiplex PCR; the TCRdb copy retains only in-frame clones and omits some. Among about 640,000 clones, around 12% were seen once, and the ten largest hold more than 0.1%. V lost 2 bases and J lost 0, with 12 bases in between. This CDR3 contains 17 residues. In germline, CDR1 is SGHNT, CDR2 YYREEE (reference sequence). The genes are TRBV5-4 and TRBJ2-6; D unresolved. Sequenced material: naive CD4+ T cells from blood. The origin of this receptor is a man aged 25 to 40 with type 1 diabetes. The CDR3 protein is CASSFVQKSSGANVLTF. The CDR3 DNA follows: TGTGCCAGCAGCTTTGTTCAGAAGAGCTCTGGGGCCAACGTCCTGACTTTC.